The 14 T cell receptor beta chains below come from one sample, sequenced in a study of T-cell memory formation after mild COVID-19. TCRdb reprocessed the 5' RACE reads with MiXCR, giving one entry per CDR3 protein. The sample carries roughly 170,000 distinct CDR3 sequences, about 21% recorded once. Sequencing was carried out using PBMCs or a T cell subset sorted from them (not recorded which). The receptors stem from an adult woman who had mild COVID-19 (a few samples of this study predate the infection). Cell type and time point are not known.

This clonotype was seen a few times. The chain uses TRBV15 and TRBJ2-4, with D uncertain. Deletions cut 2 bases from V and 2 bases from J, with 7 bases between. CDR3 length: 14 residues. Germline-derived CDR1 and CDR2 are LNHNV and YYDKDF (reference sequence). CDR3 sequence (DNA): TGTGCCACCAGCAGAAGTGAGTCCAAAAACATTCAGTACTTC. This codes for CATSRSESKNIQYF.

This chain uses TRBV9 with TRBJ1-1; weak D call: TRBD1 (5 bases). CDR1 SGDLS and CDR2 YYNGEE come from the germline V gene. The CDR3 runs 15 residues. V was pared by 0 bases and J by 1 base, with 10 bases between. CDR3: CASSVASGPNTEAFF. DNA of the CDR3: TGTGCCAGCAGCGTAGCTTCAGGGCCGAACACTGAAGCTTTCTTT.

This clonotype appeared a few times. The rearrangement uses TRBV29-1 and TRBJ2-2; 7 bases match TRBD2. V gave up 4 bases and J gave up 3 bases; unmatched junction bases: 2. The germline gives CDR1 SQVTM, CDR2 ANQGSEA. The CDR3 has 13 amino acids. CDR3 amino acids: CSVAAGDTGELFF. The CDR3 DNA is TGCAGCGTTGCCGCGGGGGACACCGGGGAGCTGTTTTTT.

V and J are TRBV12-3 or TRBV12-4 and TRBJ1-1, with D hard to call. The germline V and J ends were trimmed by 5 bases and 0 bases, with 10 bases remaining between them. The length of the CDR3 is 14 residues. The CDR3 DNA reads TGTGCCAGCAGTCCCAGGCCTATGAACACTGAAGCTTTCTTT. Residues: CASSPRPMNTEAFF.

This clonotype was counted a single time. The CDR3 loop is CASSDGGGSYEQYF. The CDR3 nucleotides read TGTGCCAGCAGTGATGGAGGCGGCTCCTACGAGCAGTACTTC. The chain joins TRBV2 to TRBJ2-7, with D possibly TRBD2 on 5 matching bases. The CDR3 is made up of 14 amino acids. Trimming left V 3 bases short and J 0 bases short, with 9 bases between. CDR1 and CDR2 from the germline V gene are SNHLY and FYNNEI.

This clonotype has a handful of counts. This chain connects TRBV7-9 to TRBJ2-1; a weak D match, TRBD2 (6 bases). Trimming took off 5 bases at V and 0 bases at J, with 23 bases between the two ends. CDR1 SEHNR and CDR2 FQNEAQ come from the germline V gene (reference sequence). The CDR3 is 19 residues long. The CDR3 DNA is TGTGCCAGCAGCGGGGAGGAGACCCGGCCCGGTCTCTCCTACAATGAGCAGTTCTTC. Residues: CASSGEETRPGLSYNEQFF.

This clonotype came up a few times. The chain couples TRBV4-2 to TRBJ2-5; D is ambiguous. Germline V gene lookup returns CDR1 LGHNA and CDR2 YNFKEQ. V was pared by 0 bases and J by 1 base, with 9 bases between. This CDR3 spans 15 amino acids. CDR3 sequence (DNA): TGTGCCAGCAGCCAAGATCTTGGAAGCCAAGAGACCCAGTACTTC. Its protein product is CASSQDLGSQETQYF.

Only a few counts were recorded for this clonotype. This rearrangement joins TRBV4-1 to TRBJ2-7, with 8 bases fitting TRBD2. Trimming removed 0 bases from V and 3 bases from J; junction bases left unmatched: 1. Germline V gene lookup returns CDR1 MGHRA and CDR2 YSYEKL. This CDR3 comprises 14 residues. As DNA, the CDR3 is TGCGCCAGCAGCCAAGAAGGGACTAGCTACGAGCAGTACTTC. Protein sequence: CASSQEGTSYEQYF.

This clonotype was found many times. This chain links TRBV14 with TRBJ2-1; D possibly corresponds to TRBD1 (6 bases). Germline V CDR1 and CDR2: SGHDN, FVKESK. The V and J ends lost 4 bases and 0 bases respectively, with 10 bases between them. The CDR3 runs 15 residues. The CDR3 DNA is TGTGCCAGCAGCCCCGGACAGAGCTCCTACAATGAGCAGTTCTTC. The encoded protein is CASSPGQSSYNEQFF.

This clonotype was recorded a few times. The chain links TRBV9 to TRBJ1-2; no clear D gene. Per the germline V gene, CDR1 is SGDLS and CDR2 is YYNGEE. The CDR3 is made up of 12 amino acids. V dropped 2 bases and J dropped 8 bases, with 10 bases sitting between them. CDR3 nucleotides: TGTGCCAGCAGCGTTTCCGGAGGGGGCTACACCTTC. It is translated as CASSVSGGGYTF.

The CDR3 DNA reads TGCGCCAGCAGCCAAAGCGCCGGGACAGGGGACAATGAGCAGTTCTTC. It encodes CASSQSAGTGDNEQFF. This chain joins TRBV4-1 and TRBJ2-1, with 10 bases fitting TRBD1. The CDR3 is 16 amino acids. Germline V gene data show CDR1 as MGHRA and CDR2 as YSYEKL. V was clipped by 2 bases and J by 5 bases; unmatched bases: 6.

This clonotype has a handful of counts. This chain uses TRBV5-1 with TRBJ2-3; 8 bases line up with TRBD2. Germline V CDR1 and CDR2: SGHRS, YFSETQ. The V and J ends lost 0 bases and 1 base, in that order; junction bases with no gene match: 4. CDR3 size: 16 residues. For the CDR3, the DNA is TGCGCCAGCAGCTTGGCAAGCGGGGGCCGCACAGATACGCAGTATTTT. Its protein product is CASSLASGGRTDTQYF. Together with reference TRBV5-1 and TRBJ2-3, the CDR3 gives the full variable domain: KAGVTQTPRYLIKTRGQQVTLSCSPISGHRSVSWYQQTPGQGLQFLFEYFSETQRNKGNFPGRFSGRQFSNSRSEMNVSTLELGDSALYLCASSLASGGRTDTQYFGPGTRLTVL.

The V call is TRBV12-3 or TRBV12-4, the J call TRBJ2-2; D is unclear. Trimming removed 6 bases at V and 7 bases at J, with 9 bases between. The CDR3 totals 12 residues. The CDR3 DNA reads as TGTGCCAGCAGCACCTTGGGCGGGGAGCTGTTTTTT. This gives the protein CASSTLGGELFF.

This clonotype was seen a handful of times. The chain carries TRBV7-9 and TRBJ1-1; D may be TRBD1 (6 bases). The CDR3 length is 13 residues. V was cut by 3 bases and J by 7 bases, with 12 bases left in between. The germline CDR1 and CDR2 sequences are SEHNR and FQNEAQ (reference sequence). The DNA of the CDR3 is TGTGCCAGCAGCTTCGGGGGCCTCTTTGAAGCTTTCTTT. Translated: CASSFGGLFEAFF. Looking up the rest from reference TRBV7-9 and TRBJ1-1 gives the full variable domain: DTGVSQNPRHKITKRGQNVTFRCDPISEHNRLYWYRQTLGQGPEFLTYFQNEAQLEKSRLLSDRFSAERPKGSFSTLEIQRTEQGDSAMYLCASSFGGLFEAFFGQGTRLTVV.